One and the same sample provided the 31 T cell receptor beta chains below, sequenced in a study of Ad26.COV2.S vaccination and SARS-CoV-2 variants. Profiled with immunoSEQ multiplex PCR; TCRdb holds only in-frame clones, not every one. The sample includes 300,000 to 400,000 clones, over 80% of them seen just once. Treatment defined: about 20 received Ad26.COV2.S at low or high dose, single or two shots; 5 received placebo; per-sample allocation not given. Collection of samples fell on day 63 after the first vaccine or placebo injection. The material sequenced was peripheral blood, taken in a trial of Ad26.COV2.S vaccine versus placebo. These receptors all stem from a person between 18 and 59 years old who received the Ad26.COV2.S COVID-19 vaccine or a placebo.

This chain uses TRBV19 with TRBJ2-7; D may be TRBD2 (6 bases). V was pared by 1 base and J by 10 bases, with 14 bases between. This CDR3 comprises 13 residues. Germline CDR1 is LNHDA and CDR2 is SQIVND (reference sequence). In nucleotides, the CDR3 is TGTGCCAGTAGTATAGCGACTAGAGATCTTCAGTACTTC. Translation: CASSIATRDLQYF.

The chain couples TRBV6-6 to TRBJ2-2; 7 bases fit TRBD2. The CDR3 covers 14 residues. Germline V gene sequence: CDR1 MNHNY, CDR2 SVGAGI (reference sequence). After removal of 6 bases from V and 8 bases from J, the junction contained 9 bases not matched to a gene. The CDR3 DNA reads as TGTGCCAGCAGCGAGCGGGACGTGGGTGGGGAGCTGTTTTTT. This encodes CASSERDVGGELFF.

The CDR3 coding sequence is TGTGCCACCAGTGGCTTCGGGGACACCGAGAACACCGGGGAGCTGTTTTTT. It is translated as CATSGFGDTENTGELFF. The chain links TRBV24-1 to TRBJ2-2, with D maybe TRBD1 (6 bases). Germline CDR1 and CDR2: KGHDR and SFDVKD. CDR3 size: 17 residues. V was pared by 5 bases and J by 1 base, with 16 bases between.

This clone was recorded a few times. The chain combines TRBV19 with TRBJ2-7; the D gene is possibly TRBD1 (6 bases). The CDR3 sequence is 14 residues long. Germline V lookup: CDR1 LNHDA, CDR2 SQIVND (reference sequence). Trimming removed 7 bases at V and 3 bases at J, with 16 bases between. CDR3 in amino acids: CASKPGHAFYEQYF. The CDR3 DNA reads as TGTGCCAGTAAACCGGGACATGCATTCTACGAGCAGTACTTC.

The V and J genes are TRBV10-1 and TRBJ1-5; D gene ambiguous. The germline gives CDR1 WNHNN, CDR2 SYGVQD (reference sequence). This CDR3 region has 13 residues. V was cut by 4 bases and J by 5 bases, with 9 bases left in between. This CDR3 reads CASSVGVDQPQHF. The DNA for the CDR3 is TGCGCCAGCAGTGTAGGTGTGGATCAGCCCCAGCATTTT.

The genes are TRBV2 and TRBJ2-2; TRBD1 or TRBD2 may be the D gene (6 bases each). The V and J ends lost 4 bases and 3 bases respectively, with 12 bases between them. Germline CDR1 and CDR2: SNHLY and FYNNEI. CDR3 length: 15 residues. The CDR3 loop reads CASSVGRGHTGELFF. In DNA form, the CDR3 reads TGTGCCAGCAGTGTTGGACGGGGGCACACCGGGGAGCTGTTTTTT.

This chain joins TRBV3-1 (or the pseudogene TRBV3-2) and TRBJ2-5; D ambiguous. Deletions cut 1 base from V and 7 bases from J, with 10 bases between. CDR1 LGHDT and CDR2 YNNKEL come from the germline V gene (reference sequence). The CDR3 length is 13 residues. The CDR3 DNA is TGTGCCAGCAGCCAAGGCAGGATAGGGACCCAGTACTTC. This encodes CASSQGRIGTQYF.

CDR3 coding DNA: TGTGCCAGCAGCCGCTTAGGGTCGAGTGAGCAGTTCTTC. Its translation: CASSRLGSSEQFF. The rearrangement joins TRBV7-2 to TRBJ2-1, with D unresolved. Per germline, CDR1 SGHTA and CDR2 FQGNSA. Trimming removed 5 bases at V and 9 bases at J, with 14 bases between. The CDR3 spans 13 residues.

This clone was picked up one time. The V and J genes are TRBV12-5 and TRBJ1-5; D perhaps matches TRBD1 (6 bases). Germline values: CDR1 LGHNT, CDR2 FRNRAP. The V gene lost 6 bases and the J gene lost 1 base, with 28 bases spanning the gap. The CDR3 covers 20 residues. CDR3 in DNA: TGTGCTAGTGGCGTTTCTGAGTGGCTGGGCAGGGGAAACAGCAATCAGCCCCAGCATTTT. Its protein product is CASGVSEWLGRGNSNQPQHF.

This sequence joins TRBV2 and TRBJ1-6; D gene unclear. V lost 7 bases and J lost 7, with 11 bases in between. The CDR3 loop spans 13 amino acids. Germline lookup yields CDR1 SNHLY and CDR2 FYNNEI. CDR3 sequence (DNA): TGTGCCAGCAATCGGGAGGGAAATTCACCCCTCCACTTT. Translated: CASNREGNSPLHF. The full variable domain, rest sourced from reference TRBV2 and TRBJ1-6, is EPEVTQTPSHQVTQMGQEVILRCVPISNHLYFYWYRQILGQKVEFLVSFYNNEISEKSEIFDDQFSVERPDGSNFTLKIRSTKLEDSAMYFCASNREGNSPLHFGNGTRLTVT.

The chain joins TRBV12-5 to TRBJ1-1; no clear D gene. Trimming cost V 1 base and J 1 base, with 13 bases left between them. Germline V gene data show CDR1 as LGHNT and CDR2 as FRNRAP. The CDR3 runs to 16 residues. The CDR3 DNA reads TGTGCTAGTGGTTTGGGGTTTGCCCGGGGGAACACTGAAGCTTTCTTT. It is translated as CASGLGFARGNTEAFF.

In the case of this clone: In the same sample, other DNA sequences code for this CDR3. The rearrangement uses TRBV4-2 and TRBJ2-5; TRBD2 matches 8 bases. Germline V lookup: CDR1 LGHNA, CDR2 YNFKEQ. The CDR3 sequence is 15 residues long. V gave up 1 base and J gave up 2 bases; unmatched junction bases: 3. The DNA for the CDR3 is TGTGCCAGCAGCCAAGGGGCTAGCGGGCAAGAGACCCAGTACTTC. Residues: CASSQGASGQETQYF.

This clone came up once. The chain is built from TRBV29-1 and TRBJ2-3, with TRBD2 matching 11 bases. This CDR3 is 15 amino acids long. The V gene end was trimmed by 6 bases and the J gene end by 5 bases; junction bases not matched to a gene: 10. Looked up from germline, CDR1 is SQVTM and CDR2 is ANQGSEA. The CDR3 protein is CSVRRYLAGGDTQYF. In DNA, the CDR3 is TGCAGCGTCCGAAGGTACCTAGCGGGGGGAGATACGCAGTATTTT.

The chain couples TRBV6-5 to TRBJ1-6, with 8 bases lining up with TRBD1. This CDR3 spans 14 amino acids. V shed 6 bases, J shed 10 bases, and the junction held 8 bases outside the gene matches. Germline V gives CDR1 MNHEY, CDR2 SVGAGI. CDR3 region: CASSDLDRVSPLHF. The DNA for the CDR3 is TGTGCCAGCAGCGACCTGGACAGGGTATCACCCCTCCACTTT.

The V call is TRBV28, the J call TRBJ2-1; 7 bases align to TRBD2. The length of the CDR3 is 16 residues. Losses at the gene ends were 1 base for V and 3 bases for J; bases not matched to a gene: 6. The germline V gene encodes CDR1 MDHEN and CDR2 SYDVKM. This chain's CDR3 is CASSLSGGGDYNEQFF. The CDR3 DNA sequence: TGTGCCAGCAGTTTATCAGGTGGGGGGGACTACAATGAGCAGTTCTTC.

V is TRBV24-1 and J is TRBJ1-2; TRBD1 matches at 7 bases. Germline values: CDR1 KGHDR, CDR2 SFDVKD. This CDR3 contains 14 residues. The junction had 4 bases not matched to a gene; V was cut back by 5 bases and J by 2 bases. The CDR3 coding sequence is TGTGCCACCAGTGGAAACAGGGGCAACTATGGCTACACCTTC. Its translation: CATSGNRGNYGYTF.

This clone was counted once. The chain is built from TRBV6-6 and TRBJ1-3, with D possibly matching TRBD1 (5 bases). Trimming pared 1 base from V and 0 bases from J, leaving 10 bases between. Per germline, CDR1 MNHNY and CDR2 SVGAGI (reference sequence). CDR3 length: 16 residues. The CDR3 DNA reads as TGTGCCAGCAGTTACTTTGGGGACCGCTCTGGAAACACCATATATTTT. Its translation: CASSYFGDRSGNTIYF.

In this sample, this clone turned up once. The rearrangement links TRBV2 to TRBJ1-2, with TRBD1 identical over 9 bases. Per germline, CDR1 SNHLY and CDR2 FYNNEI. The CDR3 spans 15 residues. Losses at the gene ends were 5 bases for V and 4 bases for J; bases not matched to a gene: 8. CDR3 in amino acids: CASSKGQGSSYGYTF. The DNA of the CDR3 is TGTGCCAGCAGTAAGGGACAGGGTAGTTCCTATGGCTACACCTTC.

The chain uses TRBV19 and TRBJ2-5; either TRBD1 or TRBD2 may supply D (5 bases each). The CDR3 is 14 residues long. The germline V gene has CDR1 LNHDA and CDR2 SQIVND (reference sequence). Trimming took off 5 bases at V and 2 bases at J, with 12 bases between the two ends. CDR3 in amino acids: CASSWDGQQETQYF. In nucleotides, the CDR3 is TGTGCCAGTAGTTGGGACGGACAACAAGAGACCCAGTACTTC.

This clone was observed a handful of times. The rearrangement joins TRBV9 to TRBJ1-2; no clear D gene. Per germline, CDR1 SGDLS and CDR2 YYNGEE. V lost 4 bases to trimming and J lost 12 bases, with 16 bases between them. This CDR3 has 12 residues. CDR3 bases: TGTGCCAGCAGCTTACCTCCTCGGCAGCACACCTTC. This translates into CASSLPPRQHTF.

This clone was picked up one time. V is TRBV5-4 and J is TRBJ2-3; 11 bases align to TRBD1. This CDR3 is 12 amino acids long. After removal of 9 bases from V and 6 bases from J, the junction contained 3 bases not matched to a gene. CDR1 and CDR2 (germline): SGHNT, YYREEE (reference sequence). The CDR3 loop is CATGQGADTQYF. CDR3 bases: TGTGCCACCGGACAGGGGGCGGATACGCAGTATTTT.

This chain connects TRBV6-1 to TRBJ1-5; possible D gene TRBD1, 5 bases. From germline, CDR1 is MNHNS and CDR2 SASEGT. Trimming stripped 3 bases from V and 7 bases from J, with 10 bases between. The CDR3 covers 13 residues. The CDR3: CASSDRVYQPQHF. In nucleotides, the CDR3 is TGTGCCAGCAGTGACAGGGTTTACCAGCCCCAGCATTTT.

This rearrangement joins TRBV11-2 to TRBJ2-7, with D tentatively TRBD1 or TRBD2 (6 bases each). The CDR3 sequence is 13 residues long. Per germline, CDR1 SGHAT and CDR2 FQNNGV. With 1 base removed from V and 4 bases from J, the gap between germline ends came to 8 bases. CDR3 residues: CASSLAGAYEQYF. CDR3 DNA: TGTGCCAGCAGCTTAGCGGGGGCTTACGAGCAGTACTTC.

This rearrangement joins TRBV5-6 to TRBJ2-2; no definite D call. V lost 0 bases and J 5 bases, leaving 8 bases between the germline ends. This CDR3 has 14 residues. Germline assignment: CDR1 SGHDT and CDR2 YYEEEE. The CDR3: CASSLGLLTGELFF. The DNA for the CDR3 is TGTGCCAGCAGCTTGGGACTTCTTACCGGGGAGCTGTTTTTT.

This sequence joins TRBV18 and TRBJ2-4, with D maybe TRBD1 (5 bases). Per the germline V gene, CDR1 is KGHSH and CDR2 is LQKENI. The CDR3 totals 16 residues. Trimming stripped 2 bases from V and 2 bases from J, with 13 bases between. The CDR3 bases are TGTGCCAGCTCACCAGCAGGGTCGGGTTCCAAAAACATTCAGTACTTC. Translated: CASSPAGSGSKNIQYF.

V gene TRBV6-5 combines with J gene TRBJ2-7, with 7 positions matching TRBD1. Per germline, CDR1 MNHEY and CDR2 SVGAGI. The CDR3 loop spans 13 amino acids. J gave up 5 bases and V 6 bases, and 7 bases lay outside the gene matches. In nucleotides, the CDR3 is TGTGCCAGCAGCCCGACAGGGAAGGACGAGCAGTACTTC. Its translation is CASSPTGKDEQYF.

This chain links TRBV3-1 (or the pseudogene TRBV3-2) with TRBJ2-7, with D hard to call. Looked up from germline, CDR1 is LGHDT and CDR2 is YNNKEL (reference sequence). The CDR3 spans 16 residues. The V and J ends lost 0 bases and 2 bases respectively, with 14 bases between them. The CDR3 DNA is TGTGCCAGCAGCCAAGATCCCCCGGGTGTGGCCTACGAGCAGTACTTC. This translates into CASSQDPPGVAYEQYF.

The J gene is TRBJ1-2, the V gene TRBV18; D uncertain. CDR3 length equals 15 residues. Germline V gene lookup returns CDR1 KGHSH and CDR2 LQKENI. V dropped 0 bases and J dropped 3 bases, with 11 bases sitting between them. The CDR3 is CASSPPSGVDYGYTF. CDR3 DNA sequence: TGTGCCAGCTCACCACCGAGTGGGGTGGACTATGGCTACACCTTC. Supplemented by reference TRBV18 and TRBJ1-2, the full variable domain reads NAGVMQNPRHLVRRRGQEARLRCSPMKGHSHVYWYRQLPEEGLKFMVYLQKENIIDESGMPKERFSAEFPKEGPSILRIQQVVRGDSAAYFCASSPPSGVDYGYTFGSGTRLTVV.

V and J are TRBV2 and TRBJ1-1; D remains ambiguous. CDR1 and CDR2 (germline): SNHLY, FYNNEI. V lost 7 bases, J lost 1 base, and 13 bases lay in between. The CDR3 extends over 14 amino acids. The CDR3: CASKLAPANTEAFF. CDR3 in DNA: TGTGCCAGCAAACTAGCCCCAGCGAACACTGAAGCTTTCTTT.

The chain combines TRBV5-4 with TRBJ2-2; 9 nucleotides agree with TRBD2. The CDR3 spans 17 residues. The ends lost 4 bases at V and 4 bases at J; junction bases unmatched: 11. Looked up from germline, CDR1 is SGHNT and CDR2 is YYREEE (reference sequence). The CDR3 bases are TGTGCCAGCAGCCCCCTAGGTGGCGGGGGGGCCACCGGGGAGCTGTTTTTT. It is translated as CASSPLGGGGATGELFF.

The CDR3 coding sequence is TGTGCCAGCAGTGAAACCAGCTCTGGGGCCAACGTCCTGACTTTC. It codes for CASSETSSGANVLTF. This rearrangement joins TRBV6-1 to TRBJ2-6; no clear D gene. Germline CDR1 MNHNS, CDR2 SASEGT. The germline V and J ends were trimmed by 2 bases and 0 bases, with 5 bases remaining between them. CDR3 length: 15 amino acids.